A selection of T cell receptor beta chains follows, all from one sample in a study of blood T cell repertoires in COVID-19. Only in-frame clones appear in the TCRdb table, and some are missing; sequencing was by immunoSEQ multiplex PCR. The repertoire holds around 93,000 clones, with about 80% as singletons. The specimen sequenced was peripheral blood. Receptor source: a man between 60 and 75 years old with acute or convalescent COVID-19. The CDR3 runs from the conserved cysteine through the conserved F or W. The D gene is left open where the match is weak. Only part of the rows carry a size: once, few, many, or a class if the clone is expanded.

j_call d_call v_call clone_size cdr3_aa cdr3_nt
TRBJ1-5 NA TRBV18 NA CASSQGREEPQHF TGTGCCAGCTCGCAGGGAAGAGAGGAGCCCCAGCATTTT
TRBJ2-2 NA TRBV7-9 NA CASSLGGSGNTGELFF TGTGCCAGCAGCTTAGGAGGTAGCGGTAACACCGGGGAGCTGTTTTTT
TRBJ1-5 NA TRBV12-5 NA CASGLSDAGNQPQHF TGTGCTAGTGGTTTGTCCGACGCGGGCAATCAGCCCCAGCATTTT
TRBJ1-2 NA TRBV7-8 medium-sized CASSLVGQPLGRYTF TGTGCCAGCAGCTTAGTAGGACAGCCCCTGGGTCGCTACACCTTC
TRBJ2-7 NA TRBV6-1 NA CASSEALRYEQYF TGTGCCAGCAGTGAAGCGCTTCGGTACGAGCAGTACTTC
TRBJ1-5 NA TRBV19 NA CASSIPRGNQPQHF TGTGCCAGTAGTATTCCCAGGGGTAATCAGCCCCAGCATTTT
TRBJ1-4 NA TRBV10-3 NA CAISARENEKLFF TGTGCCATCAGTGCTAGGGAGAATGAAAAACTGTTTTTT
TRBJ2-1 TRBD2 TRBV19 NA CASSIGAGGYNEQFF TGTGCCAGTAGTATAGGGGCGGGAGGGTACAATGAGCAGTTCTTC
TRBJ1-1 NA TRBV18 NA CASSLPLGGGTEAFF TGTGCCAGCTCTCTACCGCTCGGGGGGGGCACTGAAGCTTTCTTT
TRBJ1-3 NA TRBV7-6 NA CASSLVAGDGGNTIYF TGTGCCAGCAGCTTAGTAGCCGGGGATGGTGGAAACACCATATATTTT
TRBJ2-1 NA TRBV30 NA CAWIVRGSWRARVHEQFF TGTGCCTGGATAGTACGCGGCAGCTGGAGGGCTAGGGTCCATGAGCAGTTCTTC
TRBJ2-4 NA TRBV7-9 NA CASSSQETTKNIQYF TGTGCCAGCAGTTCCCAGGAAACGACCAAAAACATTCAGTACTTC
TRBJ2-5 NA TRBV12-5 NA CASGPELVGETQYF TGTGCTAGTGGACCCGAACTTGTTGGAGAGACCCAGTACTTC
TRBJ2-5 TRBD2 TRBV7-2 NA CASSNGGALETQYF TGTGCCAGCAGCAACGGGGGGGCCTTGGAGACCCAGTACTTC
TRBJ1-1 TRBD1 TRBV19 NA CASSATGALGTEAFF TGTGCCAGTAGTGCCACAGGGGCCTTAGGGACTGAAGCTTTCTTT
TRBJ1-2 TRBD1 TRBV4-1 NA CASSQALSGTVFFYGYTF TGCGCCAGCAGCCAAGCCCTCTCCGGGACAGTTTTTTTCTATGGCTACACCTTC
TRBJ2-1 NA TRBV4-3 NA CASSQDIGRNNEQFF TGCGCCAGCAGCCAAGATATTGGCAGGAACAATGAGCAGTTCTTC
TRBJ2-1 TRBD2 TRBV6-4 NA CASSVLAGTNEQFF TGTGCCAGCAGTGTTCTAGCGGGGACTAATGAGCAGTTCTTC
TRBJ2-1 TRBD2 TRBV6-2/TRBV6-3 NA CASSPNPMTSGRQFF TGTGCCAGCAGCCCCAACCCCATGACTAGCGGAAGGCAGTTCTTC
TRBJ2-2 TRBD2 TRBV12-3/TRBV12-4 NA CASSPGGRGELFF TGTGCCAGCAGTCCCGGGGGGAGGGGGGAGCTGTTTTTT
TRBJ2-2 TRBD1 TRBV11-2 NA CASRLRDRVANTGELFF TGTGCCAGCAGGCTGAGGGACAGAGTCGCGAACACCGGGGAGCTGTTTTTT
TRBJ1-1 NA TRBV27 NA CASSLGGLNTEAFF TGTGCCAGCAGTTTGGGGGGTTTGAACACTGAAGCTTTCTTT
TRBJ2-3 TRBD1 TRBV25-1 NA CASSQTGGEDTQYF TGTGCCAGCAGTCAGACAGGGGGCGAGGATACGCAGTATTTT
TRBJ1-4 TRBD1 TRBV14 NA CASSQDPFEGAIGTNEKLFF TGTGCCAGCAGCCAAGATCCCTTCGAGGGGGCGATCGGAACTAATGAAAAACTGTTTTTT
TRBJ2-5 NA TRBV29-1 NA CSGDRLEETQYF TGCAGCGGTGACAGGTTAGAAGAGACCCAGTACTTC
TRBJ1-3 NA TRBV7-8 few CASSLAGEYTIYF TGTGCCAGCAGCTTAGCCGGGGAATACACCATATATTTT
TRBJ2-7 TRBD2 TRBV29-1 NA CSVGGGTTYEQYF TGCAGCGTTGGGGGGGGGACTACCTACGAGCAGTACTTC
TRBJ1-1 NA TRBV27 once CASSFTVNTEAFF TGTGCCAGCAGTTTTACAGTGAACACTGAAGCTTTCTTT
TRBJ2-3 NA TRBV24-1 few CATSGGGNSRADTQYF TGTGCCACCAGTGGTGGGGGGAATAGCCGAGCAGATACGCAGTATTTT
TRBJ1-1 NA TRBV7-9 NA CASSLAQGSREVKAFF TGTGCCAGCAGCTTAGCGCAGGGCAGCCGAGAAGTAAAAGCTTTCTTT
TRBJ2-1 TRBD1 TRBV2 NA CASSLRWTGHEQFF TGTGCCAGCAGTCTCCGATGGACAGGGCATGAGCAGTTCTTC
TRBJ1-1 NA TRBV25-1 few CASSDAGQKSPEAFF TGTGCCAGCAGTGACGCCGGACAGAAAAGCCCTGAAGCTTTCTTT
TRBJ1-1 NA TRBV11-3 NA CASSLVATEAFF TGTGCCAGCAGCTTAGTCGCGACTGAAGCTTTCTTT
TRBJ1-6 NA TRBV18 NA CASSPEQGINSPLHF TGTGCCAGCTCACCAGAACAGGGAATCAATTCACCCCTCCACTTT
TRBJ2-1 TRBD2 TRBV6-2/TRBV6-3 NA CASSYGGRAKDNEQFF TGTGCCAGCAGTTACGGGGGGAGGGCCAAGGACAATGAGCAGTTCTTC
TRBJ1-1 TRBD1 TRBV7-9 NA CASSPGQGFEAFF TGTGCCAGCAGCCCCGGACAGGGGTTCGAAGCTTTCTTT
TRBJ1-2 NA TRBV7-2 NA CASSLGAGAQIYGYTF TGTGCCAGCAGCTTAGGGGCAGGGGCGCAGATCTATGGCTACACCTTC
TRBJ1-2 NA TRBV27 once CASSEKDTYGYTF TGTGCCAGCAGTGAAAAGGACACCTATGGCTACACCTTC
TRBJ1-1 NA TRBV6-5 NA CASSYSGTSNTEAFF TGTGCCAGCAGTTATTCCGGGACATCGAACACTGAAGCTTTCTTT
TRBJ2-3 TRBD1 TRBV2 NA CASRPPPLGGQGTDTQYF TGTGCCAGCAGACCGCCCCCGTTAGGGGGACAGGGCACAGATACGCAGTATTTT
TRBJ1-2 NA TRBV11-2 few CASSLPQGPYGYTF TGTGCCAGCAGCTTACCTCAGGGTCCCTATGGCTACACCTTC
TRBJ2-5 TRBD2 TRBV19 NA CASTRTSGATQYF TGTGCCAGTACCCGGACTAGCGGTGCGACCCAGTACTTC
TRBJ1-5 TRBD1 TRBV29-1 few CSVLTGGHNQPQHF TGCAGCGTGTTGACAGGGGGACACAATCAGCCCCAGCATTTT
TRBJ2-3 TRBD2 TRBV2 many CASTESGTSTDTQYF TGTGCCAGCACCGAGAGCGGGACTAGCACAGATACGCAGTATTTT
TRBJ1-3 NA TRBV18 NA CASSPPLTQVSGNTIYF TGTGCCAGCTCACCACCGTTGACTCAAGTCTCTGGAAACACCATATATTTT
TRBJ2-1 NA TRBV3-1/TRBV3-2 NA CASSQDRFYNEQFF TGTGCCAGCAGCCAAGATAGATTTTACAATGAGCAGTTCTTC
TRBJ1-2 TRBD1 TRBV28 NA CASSDRGKHYGYTF TGTGCCAGCAGTGACAGGGGGAAACACTATGGCTACACCTTC
TRBJ2-6 TRBD2 TRBV5-5 NA CASSLGAGAPLGANVLTF TGTGCCAGCAGCTTGGGGGCGGGAGCCCCCCTTGGGGCCAACGTCCTGACTTTC
TRBJ1-1 NA TRBV15 NA CATSRRPTGLNTEAFF TGTGCCACCAGCAGAAGACCGACAGGATTGAACACTGAAGCTTTCTTT
TRBJ1-1 NA TRBV5-1 NA CASRVGGTNTEAFF TGCGCCAGCAGGGTCGGGGGAACGAACACTGAAGCTTTCTTT
TRBJ2-5 NA TRBV4-1 NA CASSQGRVETQYF TGCGCCAGCAGCCAAGGCAGGGTGGAGACCCAGTACTTC
TRBJ1-1 NA TRBV27 NA CASSTRERYTEAFF TGTGCCAGCAGCACACGGGAGAGGTACACTGAAGCTTTCTTT
TRBJ1-5 TRBD1 TRBV6-5 NA CASRTGLNQPQHF TGTGCCAGCCGGACAGGCCTGAATCAGCCCCAGCATTTT
TRBJ2-3 NA TRBV7-2 NA CASRAGLFSDTQYF TGTGCCAGCAGGGCAGGGCTCTTCTCAGATACGCAGTATTTT
TRBJ2-1 NA TRBV30 NA CAWSGVAGAVSYNEQFF TGTGCCTGGAGTGGGGTGGCGGGGGCTGTTTCCTACAATGAGCAGTTCTTC
TRBJ2-2 TRBD2 TRBV5-6 once CASSLEMGLANTGELFF TGTGCCAGCAGCTTGGAGATGGGACTAGCAAATACCGGGGAGCTGTTTTTT
TRBJ2-3 TRBD2 TRBV9 once CASSEGLAGVDTQYF TGTGCCAGCAGCGAGGGACTAGCGGGAGTGGATACGCAGTATTTT
TRBJ2-3 TRBD2 TRBV10-2 NA CASMELAGSIGSTDTQYF TGCGCCAGCATGGAACTAGCGGGATCTATTGGGTCGACAGATACGCAGTATTTT
TRBJ1-1 NA TRBV6-5 NA CASSYSRNMNTEAFF TGTGCCAGCAGTTACTCGAGGAACATGAACACTGAAGCTTTCTTT